Below, 7 T cell receptor beta chains from the same sample are listed, as sequenced in a study of T cells in Graves' hyperthyroidism and ophthalmopathy. Authors of the study amplified TCR beta CDR3 regions from RNA transcripts. The HTBI primer set served for first-round RT-PCR of the TCR CDR3. TCRdb analysed the multiplex PCR reads with MiXCR anew, one entry per CDR3 protein. Of around 290,000 distinct CDR3 sequences listed, 12% to 15% are singletons. The source material was blood. The source is a woman in her 40s with Graves' hyperthyroidism.

This clonotype was counted ten times or more. The rearrangement joins TRBV12-3 or TRBV12-4 to TRBJ2-1; 9 bases are shared with TRBD2. CDR3 size: 15 residues. Trimming cost V 8 bases and J 2 bases; bases outside gene matches: 7. The CDR3 nucleotides read TGTGCCAGCCTCCGGGCTAGCGGGACCTACAATGAGCAGTTCTTC. Translated: CASLRASGTYNEQFF.

This clonotype occurred many times. The rearrangement links TRBV2 to TRBJ1-1, with D hard to call. Germline V gives CDR1 SNHLY, CDR2 FYNNEI. The V gene lost 5 bases and the J gene lost 1 base, with 8 bases spanning the gap. CDR3 length equals 13 residues. The CDR3 here is CASSSLENTEAFF. The CDR3 nucleotides read TGTGCCAGCAGTTCACTAGAGAACACTGAAGCTTTCTTT. Full variable domain (missing parts from reference TRBV2 and TRBJ1-1): EPEVTQTPSHQVTQMGQEVILRCVPISNHLYFYWYRQILGQKVEFLVSFYNNEISEKSEIFDDQFSVERPDGSNFTLKIRSTKLEDSAMYFCASSSLENTEAFFGQGTRLTVV.

The table lists this clonotype with a few counts. This chain joins TRBV2 and TRBJ1-6; 9 nucleotides agree with TRBD1. The trim removed 3 bases at V and 6 bases at J, leaving 3 bases unmatched. CDR1 and CDR2 (germline): SNHLY, FYNNEI. This CDR3 contains 15 residues. This chain's CDR3 is CASSDGTGINSPLHF. The CDR3 DNA reads TGTGCCAGCAGTGATGGGACAGGGATTAATTCACCCCTCCACTTT.

This clonotype has ten or more counts. CDR3 DNA: TGTGCCAGCAGCCAAGATCACGGAGGTCGGCATGGCTACACCTTC. This gives the protein CASSQDHGGRHGYTF. The V call is TRBV3-1, the J call TRBJ1-2; D is ambiguous. There are 15 residues in the CDR3. V lost 0 bases, J lost 6 bases, and 14 bases lay in between. The germline V gene has CDR1 LGHDT and CDR2 YNNKEL (reference sequence).

DNA for the CDR3: TGTGCCAGTAGTAGCCAAAGGGCGGCATACGCCTACGAGCAGTACTTC. Its translation is CASSSQRAAYAYEQYF. The chain combines TRBV19 with TRBJ2-7; D is unresolved. The V and J ends lost 4 bases and 2 bases respectively, with 18 bases between them. In germline, CDR1 is LNHDA, CDR2 SQIVND (reference sequence). The CDR3 contains 16 residues.

Here the CDR3 reads CASSSTSTSGRTDTQYF. The CDR3 nucleotides read TGTGCCAGCAGTTCGACCTCGACTAGCGGGAGAACAGATACGCAGTATTTT. The chain recombines TRBV6-1 with TRBJ2-3; TRBD2 matches 12 bases. The trim removed 5 bases at V and 3 bases at J, leaving 9 bases unmatched. The CDR3 length is 17 residues. CDR1 is MNHNS, CDR2 SASEGT, per germline.

This clonotype has a count of ten or more. The chain carries TRBV28 and TRBJ1-1; D uncertain. Germline CDR1 reads MDHEN; CDR2 reads SYDVKM. V was clipped by 5 bases and J by 1 base, with 11 bases between them. This CDR3 spans 14 amino acids. Here the CDR3 reads CASSPSDWNTEAFF. The CDR3 DNA sequence: TGTGCCAGCAGTCCCTCGGACTGGAACACTGAAGCTTTCTTT.